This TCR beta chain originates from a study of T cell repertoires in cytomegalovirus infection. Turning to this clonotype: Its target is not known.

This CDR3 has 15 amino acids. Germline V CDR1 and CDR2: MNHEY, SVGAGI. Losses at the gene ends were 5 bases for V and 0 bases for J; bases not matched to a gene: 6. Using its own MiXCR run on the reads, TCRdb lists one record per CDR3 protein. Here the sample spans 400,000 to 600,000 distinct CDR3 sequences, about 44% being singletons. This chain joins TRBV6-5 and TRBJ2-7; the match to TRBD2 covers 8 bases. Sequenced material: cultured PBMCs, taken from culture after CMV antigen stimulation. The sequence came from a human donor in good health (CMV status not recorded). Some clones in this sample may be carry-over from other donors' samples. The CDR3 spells CASSRTSYYSYEQYF. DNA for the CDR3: TGTGCCAGCAGTAGGACTAGCTACTACTCCTACGAGCAGTACTTC.